Listed below are T cell receptor beta chains from one sample, sequenced in a study of Graves' ophthalmopathy and Graves' hyperthyroidism. Each CDR3 protein is one row after TCRdb ran MiXCR on the multiplex PCR reads. Among 450,000 to 600,000 distinct CDR3 sequences listed, about two fifths were seen once. Sequencing used peripheral blood or thyroid tissue (not recorded which). The receptors here all came from an adult man with Graves' hyperthyroidism. Each CDR3 is given with its conserved first and last residue. A D gene is named only where the DNA matches it firmly. Clone size is stated in some rows and not others, as once, few, many or a class when expanded.

clone_size	v_call	d_call	j_call	cdr3_aa	cdr3_nt
.	TRBV7-9	TRBD2	TRBJ2-5	CASSGSGTSGYNETQYF	TGTGCCAGCAGTGGCTCCGGGACTAGCGGCTACAATGAGACCCAGTACTTC
many	TRBV19	.	TRBJ1-2	CATENYGYTF	TGTGCCACTGAAAACTATGGCTACACCTTC
once	TRBV30	TRBD2	TRBJ2-5	CAWSSVREGQETQYF	TGTGCCTGGAGTAGTGTACGGGAGGGTCAAGAGACCCAGTACTTC
many	TRBV2	.	TRBJ1-1	CASSGVGGIESTEAFF	TGTGCCAGCAGTGGGGTAGGGGGGATTGAGAGCACTGAAGCTTTCTTT
many	TRBV19	TRBD1	TRBJ2-5	CASSRTGGAETQYF	TGTGCCAGTAGTAGGACAGGGGGCGCAGAGACCCAGTACTTC
.	TRBV7-9	.	TRBJ1-1	CASSLGYGAFF	TGTGCCAGCAGCTTAGGGTACGGGGCTTTCTTT
.	TRBV6-6	TRBD1	TRBJ1-4	CASRGTGDLDEKLFF	TGTGCCAGCAGGGGCACAGGGGATCTGGATGAAAAACTGTTTTTT
many	TRBV29-1	.	TRBJ1-2	CSVEGGADLGYTF	TGCAGCGTTGAAGGTGGGGCCGATTTGGGCTACACCTTC
.	TRBV30	.	TRBJ1-2	CAWSPAAGVNGYTF	TGTGCCTGGAGTCCTGCGGCAGGGGTTAATGGCTACACCTTC
.	TRBV19	.	TRBJ2-7	CASSPGGTGRFSYEQYF	TGTGCCAGTAGTCCGGGAGGGACAGGTCGGTTCAGCTACGAGCAGTACTTC
many	TRBV20-1	.	TRBJ1-2	CSASDIGTARDYGYTF	TGCAGTGCTAGCGACATAGGGACCGCCAGGGACTATGGCTACACCTTC
few	TRBV7-3	TRBD2	TRBJ2-7	CASSPTSSGYNEQYF	TGTGCCAGCAGCCCTACGTCTAGCGGGTACAATGAGCAGTACTTC
.	TRBV5-6	TRBD1	TRBJ2-7	CALTGGSYEQYF	TGTGCCTTGACAGGGGGATCCTACGAGCAGTACTTC
many	TRBV20-1	TRBD1	TRBJ2-7	CSASRQGVRDEQYF	TGCAGTGCTAGCCGACAGGGTGTCAGGGACGAGCAGTACTTC
many	TRBV6-4	.	TRBJ1-5	CASREFSRAWAGNQPQHF	TGTGCCAGCAGGGAATTTTCGAGGGCTTGGGCAGGAAATCAGCCCCAGCATTTT
few	TRBV7-2	.	TRBJ2-7	CASSLLRGEQYF	TGTGCCAGCAGCTTACTCCGGGGCGAGCAGTACTTC
.	TRBV6-5	.	TRBJ2-5	CASSYSSGLSQETQYF	TGTGCCAGCAGTTACTCTTCCGGACTGTCTCAAGAGACCCAGTACTTC
many	TRBV12-3/TRBV12-4	TRBD1	TRBJ1-5	CASSLQGARNQPQHF	TGTGCCAGCAGTCTGCAGGGGGCTCGCAATCAGCCCCAGCATTTT
.	TRBV25-1	.	TRBJ2-5	CASGDGRASAKETQYF	TGTGCCAGCGGTGATGGGCGGGCTAGCGCAAAAGAGACCCAGTACTTC
.	TRBV2	.	TRBJ1-1	CASRSTLRTSGAWNTEAFF	TGTGCCAGCAGGTCAACCCTACGGACTAGCGGGGCATGGAACACTGAAGCTTTCTTT
many	TRBV3-1	.	TRBJ1-2	CASSQAPEGGYTF	TGTGCCAGCAGCCAAGCGCCCGAGGGGGGCTACACCTTC
.	TRBV2	TRBD1	TRBJ1-5	CASNTGVGYEHF	TGTGCCAGCAACACAGGGGTGGGCTACGAGCATTTT
.	TRBV7-2	TRBD2	TRBJ2-2	CASSPGLAGEQFF	TGTGCCAGCAGCCCGGGACTAGCGGGGGAGCAGTTTTTT
once	TRBV29-1	.	TRBJ2-5	CSVGRVDTPYF	TGCAGCGTTGGCAGGGTGGATACGCCGTACTTC
many	TRBV28	.	TRBJ2-2	CASRPQGRIGELFF	TGTGCCAGCAGACCCCAGGGGAGAATCGGGGAGCTGTTTTTT
many	TRBV10-2	TRBD1	TRBJ1-6	CASSAGGEGSPLHF	TGCGCCAGCAGTGCAGGGGGAGAGGGATCACCCCTCCACTTT
many	TRBV5-1	.	TRBJ2-7	CASSFWDMSSYEQYF	TGCGCCAGCAGCTTCTGGGACATGAGCTCCTACGAGCAGTACTTC
.	TRBV7-9	.	TRBJ2-5	CASSPGSAQETQYF	TGTGCCAGCAGCCCTGGCTCGGCGCAAGAGACCCAGTACTTC
few	TRBV5-6	TRBD2	TRBJ2-1	CASRLGTSGGSYNEQFF	TGTGCCAGTAGGCTTGGGACTAGCGGGGGGTCCTACAATGAGCAGTTCTTC
many	TRBV29-1	.	TRBJ1-4	CSADSNEKLFF	TGCAGCGCGGACTCTAATGAAAAACTGTTTTTT
many	TRBV12-3/TRBV12-4	.	TRBJ1-5	CASSFRQGHQPQHF	TGTGCCAGCAGTTTTCGGCAGGGTCACCAGCCCCAGCATTTT
.	TRBV7-2	.	TRBJ2-3	CASSQTVPDTQYF	TGTGCCAGCAGCCAAACCGTTCCAGATACGCAGTATTTT
.	TRBV5-1	.	TRBJ2-6	CASMQKGISSGANVLAF	TGCGCCAGCATGCAGAAAGGGATCAGCTCTGGGGCCAACGTCCTGGCTTTC
few	TRBV7-2	.	TRBJ2-2	CASSSPRELFF	TGTGCCAGCAGCTCCCCCCGGGAGCTGTTTTTT
many	TRBV2	TRBD1	TRBJ1-2	CASGPMTGHGYTF	TGTGCCAGCGGCCCGATGACAGGGCATGGCTACACCTTC
many	TRBV7-9	.	TRBJ2-5	CASSPRWRDQETQYF	TGTGCCAGCAGCCCCCGCTGGCGGGACCAAGAGACCCAGTACTTC
many	TRBV2	.	TRBJ2-7	CASSGTTTSYEQYF	TGTGCCAGCAGTGGGACAACTACCTCCTACGAGCAGTACTTC
many	TRBV6-5	.	TRBJ1-2	CASSYGSALNYGYTF	TGTGCCAGCAGTTATGGTAGTGCTTTGAACTATGGCTACACCTTC
few	TRBV6-5	.	TRBJ1-1	CASSYPGRDEAFF	TGTGCCAGCAGTTACCCTGGGCGTGATGAAGCTTTCTTT
.	TRBV6-5	.	TRBJ2-7	CASSCTPLSYEQYF	TGTGCCAGCAGTTGCACTCCGTTATCCTACGAGCAGTACTTC
many	TRBV12-3/TRBV12-4	TRBD1	TRBJ2-7	CASSYSGGSGEQYF	TGTGCCAGCAGCTACTCAGGGGGCTCGGGGGAGCAGTACTTC
.	TRBV6-5	.	TRBJ2-2	CASSFGTFLTGELFF	TGTGCCAGCAGTTTCGGGACATTTCTCACCGGGGAGCTGTTTTTT
.	TRBV2	.	TRBJ1-2	CASNRQDRGYTF	TGTGCCAGCAATCGGCAGGATCGGGGCTACACCTTC
.	TRBV24-1	TRBD1	TRBJ2-6	CATEGQGSSGANVLTF	TGTGCCACCGAAGGACAGGGTTCCTCTGGGGCCAACGTCCTGACTTTC
many	TRBV29-1	.	TRBJ2-5	CSVVPGARETQYF	TGCAGCGTTGTCCCGGGGGCGCGCGAGACCCAGTACTTC
many	TRBV19	.	TRBJ2-6	CASSAASGANVLTF	TGTGCCAGCAGTGCGGCTTCGGGGGCCAACGTCCTGACTTTC
once	TRBV10-3	TRBD1	TRBJ1-1	CAISKQGQGFKAFF	TGTGCCATCAGCAAACAGGGACAGGGGTTCAAAGCTTTCTTT
.	TRBV7-9	.	TRBJ1-1	CASSLISSPEAFF	TGTGCCAGCAGCTTAATCTCATCCCCTGAAGCTTTCTTT